What follows are 2 T cell receptor beta chains derived from one specimen sequenced in a study of control samples from healthy donors and cancer patients. The repertoire was sequenced with immunoSEQ multiplex PCR; TCRdb's copy has only in-frame clones and lacks some. The sample has around 150,000 clones, roughly 94% seen once; the top ten hold approximately 8%. Sequenced sample: blood. The receptors were gathered from a woman aged 40 to 55 in good health.

The rearrangement joins TRBV27 to TRBJ1-3; D remains unclear. The CDR3 runs to 16 residues. Looked up from germline, CDR1 is MNHEY and CDR2 is SMNVEV (reference sequence). V lost 7 bases to trimming and J lost 0 bases, with 16 bases between them. Written as DNA, the CDR3 is TGTGCCAGCACCTCCCTTCCTTTGGGCTCTGGAAACACCATATATTTT. It encodes CASTSLPLGSGNTIYF.

The rearrangement uses TRBV4-3 and TRBJ1-1; maybe TRBD1 (5 bases). This CDR3 spans 13 amino acids. The ends were cut back, 2 bases at V and 5 bases at J, with 9 bases in the middle. Germline V gene lookup returns CDR1 LGHNA and CDR2 YSLEER. The CDR3: CASSQKTVTEAFF. CDR3 in DNA: TGCGCCAGCAGCCAAAAGACAGTTACTGAAGCTTTCTTT.